The 16 T cell receptor beta chains reported below all come from one sample, sequenced in a study of shared clonotypes between healthy human individuals. Clones were sequenced by immunoSEQ multiplex PCR, and TCRdb holds only the in-frame ones, with some missing. The table records 550,000 to 600,000 clones, 70% to 80% of them present only once. The sample comprised PBMCs. Receptor source: a woman aged 40 to 55 in good health. Some clones in this sample may be carry-over from other donors' samples.

V is TRBV19 and J is TRBJ1-2, with 7 bases identical to TRBD1. V lost 7 bases, J lost 6 bases, and 14 bases stayed unmatched. CDR1 and CDR2 (germline): LNHDA, SQIVND (reference sequence). This CDR3 is 15 amino acids long. CDR3 nucleotide sequence: TGTGCCAGTACCATAGGCGACAGGGTGCCTGATGGCTACACCTTC. Its translation: CASTIGDRVPDGYTF. The full variable domain, in which reference TRBV19 and TRBJ1-2 provide the parts outside the CDR3, is DGGITQSPKYLFRKEGQNVTLSCEQNLNHDAMYWYRQDPGQGLRLIYYSQIVNDFQKGDIAEGYSVSREKKESFPLTVTSAQKNPTAFYLCASTIGDRVPDGYTFGSGTRLTVV.

The chain employs TRBV18 and TRBJ2-2; no clear D gene. CDR3 length: 17 amino acids. Germline V gene lookup returns CDR1 KGHSH and CDR2 LQKENI. Trimming took off 4 bases at V and 0 bases at J, with 15 bases between the two ends. DNA for the CDR3: TGTGCCAGCTCACAGGGAATATGGGCCGCGAACACCGGGGAGCTGTTTTTT. It yields the protein CASSQGIWAANTGELFF.

The V gene is TRBV5-1, the J gene TRBJ2-1; 9 nucleotides line up with TRBD2. The CDR3 covers 17 residues. CDR1 SGHRS and CDR2 YFSETQ come from the germline V gene. V lost 5 bases, J lost 5 bases, and 14 bases stayed unmatched. DNA of the CDR3: TGCGCCAGCAGGAAAGGGACTAGCAGAAGAATAAACAATGAGCAGTTCTTC. Translating gives CASRKGTSRRINNEQFF.

As concerns this clone: Within the sample, other DNA sequences also encode this same CDR3. The chain carries TRBV18 and TRBJ2-5; maybe TRBD1 (7 bases). In germline, CDR1 is KGHSH, CDR2 LQKENI. The CDR3 contains 15 residues. Trimming took off 1 base at V and 2 bases at J, with 11 bases between the two ends. This CDR3 is CASSPLQGGQETQYF. Here the CDR3 DNA reads TGTGCCAGCTCACCACTCCAGGGGGGACAAGAGACCCAGTACTTC.

The V and J genes are TRBV28 and TRBJ1-4; D is uncertain. Trimming removed 3 bases from V and 8 bases from J, with 10 bases in between. The CDR3 covers 13 residues. The germline V gene has CDR1 MDHEN and CDR2 SYDVKM. The CDR3 here is CASSLSGVEKLFF. CDR3 DNA sequence: TGTGCCAGCAGTTTGTCGGGAGTCGAAAAACTGTTTTTT. The variable domain in full, with the rest retrieved from reference TRBV28 and TRBJ1-4, is DVKVTQSSRYLVKRTGEKVFLECVQDMDHENMFWYRQDPGLGLRLIYFSYDVKMKEKGDIPEGYSVSREKKERFSLILESASTNQTSMYLCASSLSGVEKLFFGSGTQLSVL.

There are many counts of this clone. The J gene is TRBJ2-7, the V gene TRBV2; maybe TRBD1 (5 bases). Trimming took 5 bases from V and 5 from J, leaving 13 bases between them. Germline values: CDR1 SNHLY, CDR2 FYNNEI. CDR3 length equals 13 residues. CDR3 in amino acids: CASSLDRRDEQYF. CDR3 DNA sequence: TGTGCCAGCAGTTTAGACAGACGAGACGAGCAGTACTTC.

This clone was observed once. The chain uses TRBV27 and TRBJ2-3; 13 positions match TRBD2. CDR1 is MNHEY, CDR2 SMNVEV, per germline (reference sequence). This CDR3 contains 16 residues. The V segment lost 3 bases and the J segment 3 bases; nucleotides outside the gene matches: 3. CDR3 sequence: CASSLWGLAGTDTQYF. DNA of the CDR3: TGTGCCAGCAGTTTGTGGGGACTAGCGGGAACAGATACGCAGTATTTT.

The chain links TRBV5-6 to TRBJ2-5, with 11 bases that match TRBD2. This CDR3 spans 18 amino acids. From germline, CDR1 is SGHDT and CDR2 YYEEEE. The junction had 14 bases not matched to a gene; V was cut back by 4 bases and J by 3 bases. In nucleotides, the CDR3 is TGTGCCAGCAGCCAAATCCATAGCGGGAGGGCCGGCGAAGAGACCCAGTACTTC. Translated: CASSQIHSGRAGEETQYF.

The rearrangement links TRBV10-3 to TRBJ2-3; 7 bases agree with TRBD1. The CDR3 sequence is 15 residues long. V dropped 2 bases and J dropped 4; count of bases not matched to a gene: 6. The germline CDR1 and CDR2 sequences are ENHRY and SYGVKD. In DNA, the CDR3 is TGTGCCATCAGTGAGGCGACAGGGCTTGCAGATACGCAGTATTTT. Residues: CAISEATGLADTQYF.

The chain recombines TRBV2 with TRBJ2-1, with D possibly being TRBD1 or TRBD2 (6 bases each). There are 13 residues in the CDR3. The germline V gene encodes CDR1 SNHLY and CDR2 FYNNEI. The germline V and J ends were trimmed by 6 bases and 7 bases, with 13 bases remaining between them. The CDR3 region has the DNA TGTGCCAGCAGGGGAAGAGGGGGGAATGAGCAGTTCTTC. Translated, it gives CASRGRGGNEQFF.

Note on this clone: With a far larger clone one base away, a read error is the likely cause. Distinct nucleotide sequences in the sample also encode this CDR3. The gene calls are TRBV15 and TRBJ1-2; D possibly corresponds to TRBD1 (6 bases). Germline CDR1 and CDR2: LNHNV and YYDKDF (reference sequence). This CDR3 has 15 residues. CDR3: CATSRETGNNYGYTF. The CDR3 DNA follows: TGTGCCACCAGCAGAGAGACAGGAAATAACTATGGCTACACTTTC.

This clone was counted only a few times. The V and J genes are TRBV30 and TRBJ2-1; unclear D gene. CDR1 is GTSNPN, CDR2 SVGIG, per germline (reference sequence). V was trimmed by 0 bases and J by 10 bases, leaving 28 bases between them. This CDR3 comprises 18 residues. The CDR3: CAWSVQWATRLLGVEQFF. In nucleotides, the CDR3 is TGTGCCTGGAGTGTACAGTGGGCAACCCGATTGCTTGGAGTGGAGCAGTTCTTC.

The chain uses TRBV9 and TRBJ2-5; 9 bases match TRBD2. V lost 4 bases to trimming and J lost 5 bases; unmatched junction nucleotides: 9. The CDR3 has 15 residues. The germline gives CDR1 SGDLS, CDR2 YYNGEE. For the CDR3, the DNA is TGTGCCAGCAGCCTCGGGATAGCGGGAGTTGAGACCCAGTACTTC. Its protein product is CASSLGIAGVETQYF.

This chain uses TRBV2 with TRBJ2-3; D tentatively reads TRBD1 or TRBD2 (6 bases each). With 10 bases removed from V and 1 base from J, the gap between germline ends came to 18 bases. Germline V gene lookup returns CDR1 SNHLY and CDR2 FYNNEI. The CDR3 has 15 residues. For the CDR3, the DNA is TGTGCCAATCCACTTTTAGGGGGGCGCACAGATACGCAGTATTTT. Its translation: CANPLLGGRTDTQYF.

A note on this clone: A much larger clone differs by one base, so this may be a read error. V is TRBV5-6 and J is TRBJ1-3; D is undetermined. This CDR3 contains 15 residues. The germline V gene encodes CDR1 SGHDT and CDR2 YYEEEE. V lost 0 bases and J 0 bases, leaving 7 bases between the germline ends. The CDR3 DNA reads TGTGCCAGCAGCTTGGAGCGGGACTCTGGAAACACCATATATTTT. Translating gives CASSLERDSGNTIYF. Complete variable domain (other parts from reference TRBV5-6 and TRBJ1-3): DAGVTQSPTHLIKTRGQQVTLRCSPKSGHDTVSWYQQALGQGPQFIFQYYEEEERQRGNFPDRFSGHQFPNYSSELNVNALLLGDSALYLCASSLERDSGNTIYFGEGSWLTVV.

This clone was observed a single time. V is TRBV7-9 and J is TRBJ2-1; 7 bases line up with TRBD2. Germline V gives CDR1 SEHNR, CDR2 FQNEAQ (reference sequence). The V gene end was trimmed by 5 bases and the J gene end by 10 bases; junction bases not matched to a gene: 8. The CDR3 runs to 13 residues. CDR3 nucleotide sequence: TGTGCCAGCAGCCCCCGACGAGCGGGAGAGCAGTTCTTC. This gives the protein CASSPRRAGEQFF.